These 20 T cell receptor beta chains were sequenced from one sample in a study of shared clonotypes between healthy human individuals. Assay used: immunoSEQ multiplex PCR; TCRdb lists only in-frame clones, some missing. This sample yields roughly 1,600,000 clones, of which approximately 98.5% are seen a single time; roughly 0.35% belongs to the top ten. Specimen: naive CD4+ T cells sorted from blood. Indicated subset: CD45RA+ positively selected. These receptors were collected from a man between 25 and 39 years old in good health.

V gene TRBV19 combines with J gene TRBJ2-1; D is ambiguous. The CDR3 is made up of 11 amino acids. Germline CDR1 reads LNHDA; CDR2 reads SQIVND (reference sequence). Trimming took 4 bases from V and 8 from J, leaving 6 bases between them. CDR3 region: CASSRVHEQFF. The CDR3 DNA reads as TGTGCCAGTAGTAGGGTTCATGAGCAGTTCTTC. The full variable domain, in which reference TRBV19 and TRBJ2-1 provide the parts outside the CDR3, is DGGITQSPKYLFRKEGQNVTLSCEQNLNHDAMYWYRQDPGQGLRLIYYSQIVNDFQKGDIAEGYSVSREKKESFPLTVTSAQKNPTAFYLCASSRVHEQFFGPGTRLTVL.

The chain recombines TRBV6-4 with TRBJ2-2; D assignment may be TRBD1 or TRBD2 (5 bases each). The germline V gene has CDR1 MRHNA and CDR2 SNTAGT. Trimming shortened V by 5 bases and J by 6 bases, and 13 bases separated the two germline ends. The CDR3 sequence is 14 residues long. CDR3 residues: CASSQEGTAGELFF. Written as DNA, the CDR3 is TGTGCCAGCAGTCAAGAGGGGACCGCCGGGGAGCTGTTTTTT.

V gene TRBV18 combines with J gene TRBJ1-2; D unclear. The germline V gene has CDR1 KGHSH and CDR2 LQKENI. V lost 5 bases and J lost 2, with 9 bases in between. The CDR3 spans 13 residues. CDR3 DNA sequence: TGTGCCAGCTCAGCGACACAGAACTATGGCTACACCTTC. Translation gives CASSATQNYGYTF. Full variable domain (remainder filled in from reference TRBV18 and TRBJ1-2): NAGVMQNPRHLVRRRGQEARLRCSPMKGHSHVYWYRQLPEEGLKFMVYLQKENIIDESGMPKERFSAEFPKEGPSILRIQQVVRGDSAAYFCASSATQNYGYTFGSGTRLTVV.

This chain links TRBV27 with TRBJ1-3; D is uncertain. V dropped 2 bases and J dropped 0 bases, with 5 bases sitting between them. The germline V gene encodes CDR1 MNHEY and CDR2 SMNVEV (reference sequence). CDR3 length: 14 amino acids. CDR3 region: CASSLRASGNTIYF. The CDR3 DNA sequence: TGTGCCAGCAGTTTAAGAGCCTCTGGAAACACCATATATTTT.

The rearrangement joins TRBV28 to TRBJ2-5; TRBD1 matches at 8 bases. Trimming cost V 4 bases and J 4 bases; bases outside gene matches: 8. This CDR3 region has 15 residues. The germline CDR1 and CDR2 sequences are MDHEN and SYDVKM. CDR3 region: CASSSGGQGTETQYF. The CDR3 nucleotides are TGTGCCAGCAGTTCCGGCGGACAGGGTACAGAGACCCAGTACTTC.

The gene calls are TRBV10-2 and TRBJ1-5; tentatively, D is TRBD1 (5 bases). CDR1 WSHSY and CDR2 SAAADI come from the germline V gene. The CDR3 loop spans 14 amino acids. Between the trimmed V and J ends, which lost 3 bases and 4 bases, there was a span of 10 bases. The CDR3 spells CASSDRVGNQPQHF. DNA of the CDR3: TGCGCCAGCAGTGACAGGGTTGGTAATCAGCCCCAGCATTTT.

The chain employs TRBV6-5 and TRBJ1-5, with D uncertain. Germline loops: CDR1 MNHEY, CDR2 SVGAGI. This CDR3 comprises 12 residues. The V end was cut by 6 bases, the J end by 6 bases, with 9 bases between. The CDR3 DNA reads TGTGCCAGCAGAGGCGTGGGTCAGCCCCAGCATTTT. This gives the protein CASRGVGQPQHF.

A word on this clone: The identical CDR3 is also encoded by other nucleotide sequences in the sample. This chain uses TRBV5-1 with TRBJ2-3, with a possible D match to TRBD1 (6 bases). Trimming removed 0 bases from V and 5 bases from J, with 10 bases in between. This CDR3 comprises 14 residues. Germline V gene data show CDR1 as SGHRS and CDR2 as YFSETQ. Here the CDR3 DNA reads TGCGCCAGCAGCTTGGGACAGGTAGGAGATACGCAGTATTTT. This codes for CASSLGQVGDTQYF.

The CDR3 DNA follows: TGTGCCAGCAGTACACTACTCCGGGACGGACAAGAGACCCAGTACTTC. Amino acids: CASSTLLRDGQETQYF. The chain employs TRBV28 and TRBJ2-5; D tentatively fits TRBD1 or TRBD2 (5 bases each). The CDR3 totals 16 residues. Germline CDR1 MDHEN, CDR2 SYDVKM. V was shortened by 5 bases and J by 2 bases, with 18 bases between the two germline ends.

This chain links TRBV7-3 with TRBJ2-2; 7 bases map to TRBD2. The V segment lost 5 bases and the J segment 6 bases; nucleotides outside the gene matches: 6. Germline lookup yields CDR1 SGHTA and CDR2 FQGTGA. This CDR3 comprises 14 residues. Here the CDR3 reads CASSAGLPAGELFF. The CDR3 DNA is TGTGCCAGCAGCGCGGGACTACCCGCCGGGGAGCTGTTTTTT.

The rearrangement uses TRBV7-9 and TRBJ1-2; D not certain. Germline V CDR1 and CDR2: SEHNR, FQNEAQ (reference sequence). CDR3 length: 14 amino acids. The V end was cut by 1 base, the J end by 4 bases, with 10 bases between. The DNA of the CDR3 is TGTGCCAGCAGCTTAGAGGGCGGCTTCTATGGCTACACCTTC. It is translated as CASSLEGGFYGYTF.

The count of this clone is one. Other DNA sequences in this specimen translate into the identical CDR3. The chain uses TRBV5-1 and TRBJ1-4; D is perhaps TRBD1 (5 bases). The V gene's germline CDR1 is SGHRS and CDR2 YFSETQ. V was shortened by 1 base and J by 1 base, with 5 bases between the two germline ends. There are 14 residues in the CDR3. The CDR3 region has the DNA TGCGCCAGCAGCTTGACAGGAACTAATGAAAAACTGTTTTTT. Translated, it gives CASSLTGTNEKLFF.

This clone has just one count. V is TRBV27 and J is TRBJ2-7; 8 positions agree with TRBD2. After removal of 8 bases from V and 5 bases from J, the junction contained 17 bases not matched to a gene. Germline CDR1 and CDR2: MNHEY and SMNVEV (reference sequence). The CDR3 covers 16 residues. The CDR3 spells CASARIAGHRGDEQYF. The DNA for the CDR3 is TGTGCCAGCGCACGAATAGCGGGACACCGAGGGGACGAGCAGTACTTC.

This clone has a single count. This sequence joins TRBV27 and TRBJ2-1, with 14 bases aligning to TRBD2. In germline, CDR1 is MNHEY, CDR2 SMNVEV (reference sequence). The V segment lost 5 bases and the J segment 8 bases; nucleotides outside the gene matches: 14. The CDR3 loop spans 18 amino acids. The CDR3 here is CASSQTRLAGGPVYEQFF. As DNA, the CDR3 is TGTGCCAGCAGTCAAACTCGACTAGCGGGAGGGCCAGTTTATGAGCAGTTCTTC.

The rearrangement joins TRBV4-3 to TRBJ2-7, with D possibly matching TRBD1 (5 bases). The germline V gene has CDR1 LGHNA and CDR2 YSLEER. The CDR3 contains 17 residues. The germline V and J ends were trimmed by 0 bases and 3 bases, with 18 bases remaining between them. Here the CDR3 reads CASSQDTVQGPLYEQYF. CDR3 in DNA: TGCGCCAGCAGCCAAGATACAGTCCAGGGCCCGCTCTACGAGCAGTACTTC.

The chain has TRBV18 and TRBJ2-6; D is unclear. Germline V lookup: CDR1 KGHSH, CDR2 LQKENI. There are 13 residues in the CDR3. Trimming shortened V by 5 bases and J by 0 bases, and 2 bases separated the two germline ends. CDR3: CASSISGANVLTF. As DNA, the CDR3 is TGTGCCAGCTCAATCTCTGGGGCCAACGTCCTGACTTTC.

The chain carries TRBV10-3 and TRBJ2-5; 8 nucleotides match TRBD1. Germline V CDR1 and CDR2: ENHRY, SYGVKD. Trimming at V came to 0 bases and at J to 4 bases, leaving 4 bases not matched to a gene. The CDR3 has 15 residues. This chain's CDR3 is CAISESRTGSETQYF. The DNA of the CDR3 is TGTGCCATCAGTGAGTCGAGGACAGGGTCAGAGACCCAGTACTTC.

The chain couples TRBV5-1 to TRBJ1-5, with D possibly matching TRBD1 (6 bases). The V end lost 0 bases, the J end lost 2 bases, and 9 bases lay between the germline ends. Germline CDR1 is SGHRS and CDR2 is YFSETQ. The CDR3 length is 15 residues. CDR3 in DNA: TGCGCCAGCAGCTTGGGGGACATCGGCAATCAGCCCCAGCATTTT. Protein: CASSLGDIGNQPQHF. The entire variable domain, with the rest obtained from reference TRBV5-1 and TRBJ1-5, is as follows: KAGVTQTPRYLIKTRGQQVTLSCSPISGHRSVSWYQQTPGQGLQFLFEYFSETQRNKGNFPGRFSGRQFSNSRSEMNVSTLELGDSALYLCASSLGDIGNQPQHFGDGTRLSIL.

V usage is TRBV2 and J usage is TRBJ2-5; either TRBD1 or TRBD2 may fit D (5 bases each). V gave up 8 bases and J gave up 2 bases, with 9 bases separating them. Germline V gives CDR1 SNHLY, CDR2 FYNNEI. The length of the CDR3 is 12 residues. The CDR3 protein is CASVGGQETQYF. DNA of the CDR3: TGTGCCAGCGTTGGGGGACAAGAGACCCAGTACTTC.

The genes are TRBV28 and TRBJ2-2; perhaps TRBD2 as D (5 bases). The germline V and J ends were trimmed by 4 bases and 7 bases, with 16 bases remaining between them. The CDR3 extends over 15 amino acids. Germline V CDR1 and CDR2: MDHEN, SYDVKM. CDR3 DNA sequence: TGTGCCAGCAGTTCCAGTGGGGAGTTCGTCGGGGAGCTGTTTTTT. It translates to CASSSSGEFVGELFF.